This TCR beta chain was profiled in a study of shared clonotypes between healthy human individuals. Whole-study findings and limits: Around 5.3% of naive CD4 clonotypes were shared across a handful of donors. The study found lower generation probabilities in non-shared clonotypes than in those shared by all four donors.

This clone was observed a single time. The antigen is unknown. This CDR3 is built from 13 residues. Trimming stripped 5 bases from V and 1 base from J, with 8 bases between. Germline-derived CDR1 and CDR2 are KGHSH and LQKENI. Adult donors, all healthy and HIV-negative, had no recent acute infections or vaccinations. Sorted-subset replicate PCRs used roughly 210 ng of genomic DNA. This amount corresponded to tens of thousands of T cell genomes. Using immunoSEQ multiplex PCR, the repertoire was profiled, and TCRdb retains in-frame clones only, with some absent. This sample carries millions of clones, around 95% of them seen once, and the ten largest clones take more than 0.1%.

V and J are TRBV18 and TRBJ1-1; D not resolved. Sequencing was done on a sample of naive CD4+ T cells sorted from blood. The subset was: CD45RA+ positively selected. This clonotype originated in a man aged 18 to 30 in good health. CDR3 in DNA: TGTGCCAGCTCAGGGTCGAGGAACACTGAAGCTTTCTTT. It encodes CASSGSRNTEAFF.